This T cell receptor beta chain was profiled in a study of OX40 agonist ivuxolimab in advanced cancers. In the study overall: Ivuxolimab was an agonistic, fully human IgG2 monoclonal antibody directed against OX40 (CD134), a costimulatory receptor. Intravenous ivuxolimab was administered to patients every 2 weeks at six dose levels: 0.01, 0.1, 0.3, 1.5, 3 and 10 mg/kg. Among the approximately 50 dose-escalation patients, around 20 had hepatocellular carcinoma, roughly 15 melanoma, 9 renal cell carcinoma and 9 head and neck cancer. A male proportion of 70% to 90% and a mean age of approximately 60 years, ranging from about 23 to 90, were recorded for the dose-escalation cohort. Prior anti-PD-1, anti-PD-L1 or anti-CTLA-4 therapy was permitted, and 40% of dose-escalation patients had received checkpoint inhibitors. Partial responses occurred in three dose-escalation patients, of whom one had hepatocellular carcinoma and two had cutaneous melanoma. The purpose of peripheral TCRbeta sequencing was to test whether ivuxolimab changed TCR sequence diversity and led to clonal T-cell expansion. The paper reports the monotherapy dose-escalation portion (N ≈ 52 patients) of the phase I ivuxolimab trial. The research as a whole found: The antigen specificity of the clonally expanded peripheral T cells was not determined. After ivuxolimab, CD8+ T cells had more expanded clones than CD4+ T cells on average. In the 0.1-3.0 mg/kg groups, partial responders had among the lowest normalized peripheral clonal expansion, particularly in CD8+ T cells. Low levels of normalized T-cell clonal expansion were also seen in some patients who did not respond. At doses of 0.1 to 3.0 mg/kg, clonal expansion of both CD4+ and CD8+ blood T cells was observed from baseline to week 6.

Patients with a history of autoimmune disease or receiving systemic immunosuppression were excluded from the trial. In every dose cohort, peripheral blood was drawn for TCR sequencing at baseline, cycle 4 day 1, and cycle 7 day 1. Samples were obtained from an open-label, multicenter, first-in-human phase I dose-escalation trial of ivuxolimab. Adults with locally advanced or metastatic melanoma, renal cell carcinoma, hepatocellular carcinoma or head and neck squamous cell carcinoma were enrolled in the trial. Before TCR sequencing, CD4+ T cells and CD8+ T cells were sorted from peripheral blood as separate populations. V has 0 bases trimmed and J has 9 bases trimmed; junction bases matching no gene number 2. The CDR3 contains 15 residues, cysteine and phenylalanine counted. The sequence is cut down to CDR3 DNA, 45 bases in frame from base 1. CDR1 and CDR2 are drawn from the germline V gene: LGHNA, YSLEER.

Genomic DNA was isolated from the sorted cells so that the TCRbeta CDR3 region could be sequenced. TCRbeta CDR3 regions were sequenced using the immunoSEQ Assay. The source is immuneACCESS, and TCRdb retained only in-frame sequences with V and J called. Part of the clones is not carried over; for the studies checked, unresolved V genes explain less than half of this, and the remainder is unexplained. The sample table records under 100,000 clones; over 80% of these occur just once. In total, the top ten clones hold around 0.88% of the sample. As for this clone: Its antigen has not been determined. Base qualities are not at hand, and no much larger clone is one base apart.

In this chain, TRBV4-3 is recombined with TRBJ2-1; 13 bases in the middle match TRBD2. Specimen: CD4+ or CD8+ T cells sorted from blood, collected in a trial of the OX40 agonist ivuxolimab. This sequence originates from an adult with an advanced solid tumor such as melanoma, head and neck, liver or kidney cancer. The CDR3 in this case is CASSQELAGGREQFF. DNA sequence: TGCGCCAGCAGCCAAGAACTAGCGGGGGGGCGTGAGCAGTTCTTC.